This TCR beta chain was sequenced during a study of OX40 agonist ivuxolimab in advanced cancers. In the case of this clone: What it recognizes is unknown.

General observations from the study: Clones of CD4+ and CD8+ blood T cells grew by week 6 at doses of 0.1 to 3.0 mg/kg.

Sequenced by immunoSEQ multiplex PCR; TCRdb stores in-frame clones only, minus some. Among 50,000 to 70,000 clones listed, around 89% were seen once. V lost 0 bases, J lost 4 bases, and 1 base stayed unmatched. The CDR3 sequence is 15 residues long. The V gene's germline CDR1 is SGHRS and CDR2 YFSETQ. The sequenced sample was CD4+ or CD8+ T cells sorted from blood, obtained in a trial of the OX40 agonist ivuxolimab. The origin of this receptor is an adult with an advanced solid tumor such as melanoma, head and neck, liver or kidney cancer. The gene calls are TRBV5-1 and TRBJ2-1; TRBD1 agrees at 10 bases. The CDR3 nucleotides read TGCGCCAGCAGCTTGGGGGACAGGGGTTACAATGAGCAGTTCTTC. Translated: CASSLGDRGYNEQFF.